What follows are 5 T cell receptor beta chains derived from one specimen sequenced in a study of PD-1 blockade in mismatch repair-deficient tumors. Generated by immunoSEQ multiplex PCR, the TCRdb table keeps only in-frame clones and is missing some. Among about 68,000 clones listed, around 73% were seen once. The input for sequencing was peripheral blood, taken 2 weeks after starting pembrolizumab. These TCRs come from an adult with mismatch repair-deficient cancer.

V is TRBV5-6 and J is TRBJ2-1; D may be TRBD1 (5 bases). The CDR3 totals 15 residues. The V and J ends lost 4 bases and 4 bases respectively, with 15 bases between them. CDR1 is SGHDT and CDR2 is YYEEEE in the germline V gene. The CDR3 nucleotides are TGTGCCAGCAGCCCCCTTCCTCAGGGTTACAATGAGCAGTTCTTC. It codes for CASSPLPQGYNEQFF.

This rearrangement joins TRBV19 to TRBJ1-1; D is possibly TRBD1 (5 bases). V gave up 3 bases and J gave up 1 base, with 9 bases separating them. CDR3 length: 14 amino acids. Germline V CDR1 and CDR2: LNHDA, SQIVND (reference sequence). The CDR3 nucleotides are TGTGCCAGTAGTATGGTCAGGGAGAACACTGAAGCTTTCTTT. It specifies CASSMVRENTEAFF.

The CDR3 sequence is CASSPETGLEGYTF. In DNA, the CDR3 is TGTGCCAGCAGCCCCGAGACAGGATTGGAGGGCTACACCTTC. The chain is built from TRBV7-3 and TRBJ1-2, with D maybe TRBD1 (6 bases). V was clipped by 5 bases and J by 8 bases, with 18 bases between them. CDR3 size: 14 residues. The germline V gene has CDR1 SGHTA and CDR2 FQGTGA. Drawing the rest from reference TRBV7-3 and TRBJ1-2, the complete variable domain is GAGVSQTPSNKVTEKGKYVELRCDPISGHTALYWYRQSLGQGPEFLIYFQGTGAADDSGLPNDRFFAVRPEGSVSTLKIQRTERGDSAVYLCASSPETGLEGYTFGSGTRLTVV.

The chain recombines TRBV9 with TRBJ1-3, with D tentatively TRBD1 (6 bases). CDR1 is SGDLS, CDR2 YYNGEE, per germline. The CDR3 runs to 17 residues. V was shortened by 4 bases and J by 3 bases, with 20 bases between the two germline ends. CDR3 residues: CASSTRQDVSFGNTIYF. The CDR3, as DNA: TGTGCCAGCAGCACGCGACAGGATGTATCGTTTGGAAACACCATATATTTT.

The sample holds one count of this clone. The rearrangement links TRBV5-6 to TRBJ2-7; D may correspond to TRBD1 or TRBD2 (6 bases each). Germline lookup yields CDR1 SGHDT and CDR2 YYEEEE. This CDR3 comprises 17 residues. Trimming stripped 0 bases from V and 5 bases from J, with 21 bases between. CDR3 DNA: TGTGCCAGCAGCTTGGCTATTCTAGCCGGAAGGGGGGACGAGCAGTACTTC. Translation: CASSLAILAGRGDEQYF.